Shown below are 31 T cell receptor beta chains from a single sample sequenced in a study of T cells in women clearing cervical HPV infection. The data were produced by immunoSEQ multiplex PCR, yet TCRdb's version contains in-frame clones alone and is incomplete. This sample carries around 30,000 clones, with roughly 7.3% going to the ten biggest clones. The sample taken for sequencing was blood buffy coat. The receptors were gathered from a woman between 18 and 69 years old with a cervical HPV16 infection that either progressed to CIN3+ or cleared (not recorded which).

In regard to this clone: The read halts 3 residues ahead of the CDR3 end, with the missing end drawn from the germline J gene. The chain carries TRBV30 and TRBJ2-1; 9 bases align to TRBD2. Germline CDR1 and CDR2: GTSNPN and SVGIG (reference sequence). Trimming at V came to 3 bases and at J to 1 base, leaving 13 bases not matched to a gene. CDR3 length: 18 amino acids. The DNA read from the CDR3 is TGTGCCTGGAGCGCGAGTGCGCGGGAGGGCTTGTCCTACAATGAG. Protein: CAWSASAREGLSYNE. The full CDR3 protein is CAWSASAREGLSYNEQFF.

Worth noting for this clone: The read gets to within 3 residues of the CDR3 end, and the germline J gene fills in the rest. The V and J genes are TRBV6-1 and TRBJ2-3; the match to TRBD2 covers 12 bases. The germline V gene encodes CDR1 MNHNS and CDR2 SASEGT. This CDR3 has 15 residues. The CDR3 loop is CASSELAGGEETQYF. Incomplete CDR3 DNA: TGTGCCAGCAGTGAACTAGCGGGGGGGGAAGAGACG.

In the case of this clone: The CDR3 goes on 3 residues after the read ends, and that part is filled in from the germline J gene. The V gene is TRBV19, the J gene TRBJ2-3, with a tentative D call TRBD1 (6 bases). V gave up 7 bases and J gave up 1 base, with 21 bases separating them. The germline V gene encodes CDR1 LNHDA and CDR2 SQIVND (reference sequence). CDR3 length equals 17 residues. This chain's CDR3 is CASTISHGAGGTDTQYF. CDR3 DNA (partial): TGTGCCAGTACCATCAGTCATGGGGCAGGGGGCACAGATACG.

Concerning this clone itself: From the germline J gene comes the end of the CDR3, since the read stops 3 residues before it. The gene calls are TRBV29-1 and TRBJ2-1; no reliable D call. This CDR3 comprises 13 residues. V dropped 0 bases and J dropped 3 bases, with 6 bases sitting between them. Looked up from germline, CDR1 is SQVTM and CDR2 is ANQGSEA. Incomplete CDR3 DNA: TGCAGCGTTGAAGAAACAGACTACAATGAG. The encoded protein is CSVEETDYNE. The entire CDR3 protein is CSVEETDYNEQFF.

With regard to this clone: Read coverage stops 3 residues before the CDR3 terminus; the germline J gene supplies the remainder. The rearrangement joins TRBV5-1 to TRBJ1-2; D is undetermined. The germline V gene encodes CDR1 SGHRS and CDR2 YFSETQ. The CDR3 contains 15 residues. The sequenced part of the CDR3 DNA is TGCGCCAGCAGCTTGGACAGTGCGCACCCTTACGAC. Its protein product is CASSLDSAHPYD. The complete CDR3 protein is CASSLDSAHPYDYTF.

Partial CDR3 DNA: TGTGCCAGCAGTGTATGGGTTAGACTTAATTCACCC. Translating it yields CASSVWVRLNSP. In full, the CDR3 reads CASSVWVRLNSPLHF. The chain joins TRBV2 to TRBJ1-6, with D hard to call. The CDR3 end lies 3 residues beyond the end of the read and is filled in from the germline J gene. In germline, CDR1 is SNHLY, CDR2 FYNNEI. CDR3 length equals 15 residues. V was clipped by 4 bases and J by 6 bases, with 13 bases between them.

CDR3 amino acids: CASSDWTRQNTEAFF. The sequenced CDR3 bases are TGTGCCAGCAGTGACTGGACAAGGCAAAACACTGAA. The chain uses TRBV6-1 and TRBJ1-1; the D gene is possibly TRBD1 (5 bases). The read comes to an end 3 residues before the CDR3 does, leaving the germline J gene to fill in the end. The V and J ends lost 3 bases and 2 bases respectively, with 13 bases between them. Germline V gene data show CDR1 as MNHNS and CDR2 as SASEGT. The CDR3 is 15 amino acids.

Turning to this clone: Read data end 3 residues before the CDR3 end; the end is taken from the germline J gene. The V gene is TRBV6-1, the J gene TRBJ2-1; D perhaps matches TRBD1 (6 bases). Trimming shortened V by 2 bases and J by 7 bases, and 18 bases separated the two germline ends. Germline V gene sequence: CDR1 MNHNS, CDR2 SASEGT. The CDR3 totals 16 residues. The DNA read from the CDR3 is TGTGCCAGCAGTGAATTCGGGTGGACAGAAACAAATGAG. This encodes CASSEFGWTETNE. In full, the CDR3 reads CASSEFGWTETNEQFF.

Of note for this clone: The read ends 3 residues early relative to the CDR3; the germline J gene fills the gap. The V and J genes are TRBV28 and TRBJ2-7, with D perhaps TRBD1 (6 bases). CDR3 size: 15 residues. CDR1 and CDR2 (germline): MDHEN, SYDVKM. The V end was cut by 4 bases, the J end by 6 bases, with 19 bases between. CDR3 residues: CASSSPSGALIEQYF. The sequenced CDR3 bases are TGTGCCAGCAGTTCCCCCTCAGGGGCCTTAATCGAG.

Concerning this clone: The read halts 3 residues ahead of the CDR3 end, with the missing end drawn from the germline J gene. The chain is built from TRBV11-2 and TRBJ2-3, with D possibly matching TRBD2 (6 bases). Germline V gene sequence: CDR1 SGHAT, CDR2 FQNNGV. Trimming shortened V by 5 bases and J by 1 base, and 10 bases separated the two germline ends. The CDR3 runs 14 residues. CDR3 DNA, as far as it was read: TGTGCCAGCAGCCTACGCGGGGGCACAGATACG. This sequence encodes CASSLRGGTDT. The full-length CDR3 reads as CASSLRGGTDTQYF.

Comment on this clone: The read terminates 3 residues before the CDR3 end, so the remaining end is supplied by the germline J gene. The chain couples TRBV19 to TRBJ1-2, with D uncertain. The CDR3 extends over 13 amino acids. The germline V gene has CDR1 LNHDA and CDR2 SQIVND (reference sequence). The DNA read from the CDR3 is TGTGCCAGTAGTATAGGAGGGTTCTACGAC. It is translated as CASSIGGFYD. The full CDR3 is CASSIGGFYDYTF.

Concerning this clone itself: The read ends 3 residues early relative to the CDR3; the germline J gene fills the gap. The V call is TRBV6-2 or TRBV6-3, the J call TRBJ2-3; TRBD1 agrees at 8 bases. Germline V lookup: CDR1 MNHEY, CDR2 SVGEGT. The CDR3 spans 13 residues. CDR3 sequence: CASSLGQVETQYF. The covered CDR3 bases are TGTGCCAGCAGCCTGGGACAGGTTGAGACG.

Comments on this clone: The read ends 3 residues shy of where the CDR3 ends; the end is completed using the germline J gene. The gene calls are TRBV18 and TRBJ1-2; D gene uncertain. CDR3 length: 14 residues. Between the trimmed V and J ends, which lost 2 bases and 5 bases, there was a span of 12 bases. Germline V lookup: CDR1 KGHSH, CDR2 LQKENI. The CDR3 is CASSPGRDGYGYTF. Incomplete CDR3 DNA: TGTGCCAGCTCACCAGGCCGCGACGGGTATGGC.

A remark on this clone: The read halts 3 residues ahead of the CDR3 end, with the missing end drawn from the germline J gene. The gene calls are TRBV30 and TRBJ1-2; 7 bases fit TRBD1. The CDR3 is 17 residues long. Germline V gene lookup returns CDR1 GTSNPN and CDR2 SVGIG (reference sequence). This CDR3 reads CAWSPKPTGSHSYDYTF. The sequenced CDR3 bases are TGTGCCTGGAGTCCCAAACCGACAGGGTCACACTCCTACGAC.

In the case of this clone: The read stops 3 residues short of the end of the CDR3; the missing end is completed from the germline J gene. The rearrangement uses TRBV20-1 and TRBJ2-7; TRBD2 matches 7 bases. The V gene end was trimmed by 5 bases and the J gene end by 2 bases; junction bases not matched to a gene: 15. The CDR3 length is 16 residues. Germline V lookup: CDR1 DFQATT, CDR2 SNEGSKA (reference sequence). CDR3 sequence reads: CSAGRGSGTFPYEQYF. The part of the CDR3 DNA that was read is TGCAGTGCTGGTAGAGGCAGCGGGACTTTTCCCTACGAG.

Of note for this clone: The junction shows a germline mismatch at one end, possibly a read error. The read is 3 residues too short to cover the CDR3 end, so that end is filled in from the germline J gene. Other DNA sequences from this sample encode an identical CDR3 as well. This chain connects TRBV7-9 to TRBJ1-2; tentative D call: TRBD1 (5 bases). From germline, CDR1 is SEHNR and CDR2 FQNEAQ (reference sequence). The CDR3 has 14 residues. CDR3 DNA (partial): TGTGCCAGTAGCTTAGCGGGGACTGTCTATGGC. It yields the protein CASSLAGTVYG. The entire CDR3 sequence reads CASSLAGTVYGYTF.

A word on this clone: From the germline J gene comes the end of the CDR3, since the read stops 3 residues before it. The same CDR3 also results from other DNA sequences found in this sample. The chain uses TRBV2 and TRBJ1-1; D is undetermined. The ends were cut back, 4 bases at V and 1 base at J, with 7 bases in the middle. This CDR3 region has 13 residues. Germline V gene data show CDR1 as SNHLY and CDR2 as FYNNEI. This CDR3 is CASSGEANTEAFF. Partial CDR3 DNA: TGTGCCAGCAGTGGTGAAGCGAACACTGAA.

On this clone: The CDR3 goes on 3 residues after the read ends, and that part is filled in from the germline J gene. The chain employs TRBV28 and TRBJ1-2, with a weak D call TRBD1 (5 bases). V lost 3 bases, J lost 4 bases, and 12 bases lay in between. CDR1 and CDR2 from the germline V gene are MDHEN and SYDVKM. The CDR3 is 14 amino acids. CDR3 DNA, as far as it was read: TGTGCCAGCAGTTTCGAGGGGAGACTCTATGGC. Translation: CASSFEGRLYG. The full CDR3 protein reads CASSFEGRLYGYTF.

In the case of this clone: One junction end disagrees with the germline gene, perhaps due to a read error. The read terminates 3 residues ahead of where the CDR3 ends, so the germline J gene completes it. The chain combines TRBV4-2 with TRBJ1-2, with unresolved D. Germline CDR1 LGHNA, CDR2 YNFKEQ. The CDR3 spans 14 residues. The CDR3 bases that were read are TGCGCCAGCAGCCAAGATAACGGTCTGTATGGC. This translates into CASSQDNGLYG. The whole CDR3 protein reads CASSQDNGLYGYTF.

As to this clone: Read data end 3 residues before the CDR3 end; the end is taken from the germline J gene. This chain joins TRBV7-9 and TRBJ1-2; D perhaps matches TRBD1 (6 bases). The CDR3 has 13 amino acids. Germline V gives CDR1 SEHNR, CDR2 FQNEAQ (reference sequence). Incomplete CDR3 DNA: TGTGCCAGCAGCGCGGCTAACAGGGACGGC. Translated: CASSAANRDG. The whole CDR3 is CASSAANRDGYTF.

With respect to this clone: The CDR3 end falls 3 residues outside the read, so it is completed with the germline J gene. This rearrangement joins TRBV11-2 to TRBJ2-5; D ambiguous. CDR3 length equals 12 residues. V lost 1 base to trimming and J lost 5 bases, with 5 bases between them. The germline V gene has CDR1 SGHAT and CDR2 FQNNGV. The part of the CDR3 DNA that was read is TGTGCCAGCAGCTTAGTCCGGGAGACC. Translation gives CASSLVRET. The complete CDR3 protein is CASSLVRETQYF.

In the case of this clone: The read comes to an end 3 residues before the CDR3 does, leaving the germline J gene to fill in the end. The chain uses TRBV20-1 and TRBJ1-5; D possibly corresponds to TRBD1 (6 bases). The CDR3 runs to 16 residues. V was cut by 2 bases and J by 0 bases, with 14 bases left in between. Germline values: CDR1 DFQATT, CDR2 SNEGSKA (reference sequence). The DNA read from the CDR3 is TGCAGTGCTAGACCGAATACAGGGTATAGCAATCAGCCC. Protein: CSARPNTGYSNQP. The complete CDR3 reads CSARPNTGYSNQPQHF.

Comment on this clone: Read data end 3 residues before the CDR3 end; the end is taken from the germline J gene. The chain employs TRBV23-1 and TRBJ1-2, with a possible D match to TRBD1 (5 bases). TRBV23-1 is classed as an ORF, of uncertain function. The CDR3 runs 18 residues. Trimming took off 4 bases at V and 1 base at J, with 22 bases between the two ends. The CDR3 region is CASSPPPMGHYRNYGYTF. The CDR3 DNA, read in part, is TGCGCCAGCAGTCCCCCCCCCATGGGGCACTACCGTAACTATGGC.

Remarks on this clone: The read falls 3 residues short of the CDR3 end, and the missing part is taken from the germline J gene. J is TRBJ1-2 and V is TRBV30; D unresolved. This CDR3 spans 13 amino acids. Germline V gene sequence: CDR1 GTSNPN, CDR2 SVGIG (reference sequence). The CDR3 protein is CAWNFIGSGGYTF. CDR3 DNA (partial): TGTGCCTGGAACTTTATCGGGAGCGGGGGC.

As regards this clone: The read terminates 3 residues ahead of where the CDR3 ends, so the germline J gene completes it. This chain joins TRBV7-9 and TRBJ1-2; maybe TRBD1 (5 bases). The CDR3 covers 14 residues. Germline V lookup: CDR1 SEHNR, CDR2 FQNEAQ (reference sequence). Trimming left V 1 base short and J 4 bases short, with 10 bases between. The CDR3 DNA, read in part, is TGTGCCAGCAGCTTAGGGCAGGGCGTCTATGGC. Translation gives CASSLGQGVYG. The whole CDR3 protein is CASSLGQGVYGYTF.

Comments on this clone: Read coverage stops 3 residues before the CDR3 terminus; the germline J gene supplies the remainder. This chain uses TRBV5-1 with TRBJ1-1; D is perhaps TRBD1 (6 bases). CDR1 is SGHRS, CDR2 YFSETQ, per germline. CDR3 size: 13 residues. The ends were cut back, 4 bases at V and 6 bases at J, with 13 bases in the middle. The DNA read from the CDR3 is TGCGCCAGCAGCCAAACAGGGTTCGCTGAA. Translated: CASSQTGFAE. The complete CDR3 protein is CASSQTGFAEAFF. Supplemented by reference TRBV5-1 and TRBJ1-1, the full variable domain reads KAGVTQTPRYLIKTRGQQVTLSCSPISGHRSVSWYQQTPGQGLQFLFEYFSETQRNKGNFPGRFSGRQFSNSRSEMNVSTLELGDSALYLCASSQTGFAEAFFGQGTRLTVV.

A remark on this clone: The read ends 3 residues early relative to the CDR3; the germline J gene fills the gap. The chain employs TRBV7-2 and TRBJ2-3, with D possibly TRBD1 on 7 matching bases. CDR1 and CDR2 (germline): SGHTA, FQGNSA. Between the trimmed V and J ends, which lost 5 bases and 6 bases, there was a span of 15 bases. The CDR3 is 14 residues long. The chain's CDR3 is CASSPQGSGDTQYF. The CDR3 DNA, read in part, is TGTGCCAGCAGCCCACAGGGGAGCGGGGATACG.

The sequenced part of the CDR3 DNA is TGCGCCAGCAGCATAACAGGGGGCGGTAACTATGGC. It is translated as CASSITGGGNYG. The CDR3, in full, reads CASSITGGGNYGYTF. The chain joins TRBV5-1 to TRBJ1-2, with 9 bases identical to TRBD1. The read terminates 3 residues before the CDR3 end, so the remaining end is supplied by the germline J gene. V was pared by 4 bases and J by 1 base, with 5 bases of the junction left unmatched. Germline V gives CDR1 SGHRS, CDR2 YFSETQ. The length of the CDR3 is 15 residues. The full variable domain, in which reference TRBV5-1 and TRBJ1-2 provide the parts outside the CDR3, is KAGVTQTPRYLIKTRGQQVTLSCSPISGHRSVSWYQQTPGQGLQFLFEYFSETQRNKGNFPGRFSGRQFSNSRSEMNVSTLELGDSALYLCASSITGGGNYGYTFGSGTRLTVV.

On this clone: The read terminates 3 residues ahead of where the CDR3 ends, so the germline J gene completes it. This chain uses TRBV11-1 with TRBJ2-5; possibly TRBD2 for D (5 bases). Germline lookup yields CDR1 SGHAT and CDR2 FQDESV (reference sequence). V was clipped by 5 bases and J by 4 bases, with 17 bases between them. The CDR3 is 15 amino acids. The CDR3 DNA, read in part, is TGTGCCAGCAGCCCACTGGACTTAGGAGGAGAGACC. Protein sequence: CASSPLDLGGET. From start to end, the CDR3 is CASSPLDLGGETQYF.

Concerning this clone: The CDR3 goes on 3 residues after the read ends, and that part is filled in from the germline J gene. The chain carries TRBV7-8 and TRBJ2-3; 7 positions agree with TRBD1. V lost 4 bases and J lost 1; bases outside the gene matches: 8. Germline V lookup: CDR1 SGHVS, CDR2 FQNEAQ. This CDR3 comprises 16 residues. CDR3 loop: CASSSRRDSGTDTQYF. CDR3 DNA, as far as it was read: TGTGCCAGCAGCTCCCGCAGGGACAGTGGCACAGATACG.

Comments on this clone: The read stops 3 residues short of the end of the CDR3; the missing end is completed from the germline J gene. The rearrangement joins TRBV7-6 to TRBJ2-3; perhaps TRBD2 as D (6 bases). Trimming removed 2 bases at V and 3 bases at J, with 12 bases between. The CDR3 has 15 amino acids. Looked up from germline, CDR1 is SGHVS and CDR2 is FNYEAQ. The CDR3 is CASSLNLGGTDTQYF. The part of the CDR3 DNA that was read is TGTGCCAGCAGCTTAAATCTTGGGGGGACAGATACG.